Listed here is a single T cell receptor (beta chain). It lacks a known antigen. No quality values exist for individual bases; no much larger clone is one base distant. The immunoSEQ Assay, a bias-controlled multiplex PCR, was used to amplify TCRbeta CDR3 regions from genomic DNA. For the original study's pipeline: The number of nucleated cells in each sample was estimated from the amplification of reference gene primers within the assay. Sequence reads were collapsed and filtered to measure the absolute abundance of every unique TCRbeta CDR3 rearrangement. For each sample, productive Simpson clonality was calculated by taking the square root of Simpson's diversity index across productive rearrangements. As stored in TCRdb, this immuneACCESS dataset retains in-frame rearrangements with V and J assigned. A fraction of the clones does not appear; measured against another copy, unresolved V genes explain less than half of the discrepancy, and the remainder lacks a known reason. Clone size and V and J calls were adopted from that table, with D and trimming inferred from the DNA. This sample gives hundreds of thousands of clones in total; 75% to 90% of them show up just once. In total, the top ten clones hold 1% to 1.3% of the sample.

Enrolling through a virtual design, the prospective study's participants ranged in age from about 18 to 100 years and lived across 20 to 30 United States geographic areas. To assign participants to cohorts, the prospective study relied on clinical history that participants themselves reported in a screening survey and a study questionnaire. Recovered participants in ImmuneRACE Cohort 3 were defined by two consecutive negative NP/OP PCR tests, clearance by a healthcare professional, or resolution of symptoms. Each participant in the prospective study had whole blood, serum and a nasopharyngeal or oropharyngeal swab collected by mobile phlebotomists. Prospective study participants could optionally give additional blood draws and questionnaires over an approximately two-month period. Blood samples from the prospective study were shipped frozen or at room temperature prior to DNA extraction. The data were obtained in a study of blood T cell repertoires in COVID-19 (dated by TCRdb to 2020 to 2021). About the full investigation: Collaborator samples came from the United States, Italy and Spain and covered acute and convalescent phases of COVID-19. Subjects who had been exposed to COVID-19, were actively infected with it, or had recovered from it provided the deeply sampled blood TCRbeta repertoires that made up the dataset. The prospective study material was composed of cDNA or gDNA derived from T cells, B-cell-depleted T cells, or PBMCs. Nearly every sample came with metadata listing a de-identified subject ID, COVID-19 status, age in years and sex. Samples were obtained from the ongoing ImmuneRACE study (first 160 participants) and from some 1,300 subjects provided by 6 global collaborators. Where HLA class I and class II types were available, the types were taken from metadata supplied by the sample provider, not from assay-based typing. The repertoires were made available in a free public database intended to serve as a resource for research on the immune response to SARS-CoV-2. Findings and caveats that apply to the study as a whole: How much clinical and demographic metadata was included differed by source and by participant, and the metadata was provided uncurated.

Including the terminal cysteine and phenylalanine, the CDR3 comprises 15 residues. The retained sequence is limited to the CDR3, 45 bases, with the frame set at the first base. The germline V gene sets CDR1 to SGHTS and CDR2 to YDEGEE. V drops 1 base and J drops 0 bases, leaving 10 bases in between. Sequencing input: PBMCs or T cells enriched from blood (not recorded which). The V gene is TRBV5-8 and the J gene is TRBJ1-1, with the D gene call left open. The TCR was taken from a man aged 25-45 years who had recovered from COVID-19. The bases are TGTGCCAGCAGCTTGCAGCGGGGATTGAACACTGAAGCTTTCTTT. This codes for CASSLQRGLNTEAFF.